This T cell receptor beta chain was recovered during a study of blood T cells in healthy people across ages. The trim removed 3 bases at V and 7 bases at J, leaving 2 bases unmatched. CDR1 is MNHEY and CDR2 is SVGAGI in the germline V gene. The CDR3 is 12 residues long. Isolation per sample recovered at least 7 million PBMCs. This clonotype was counted many times. Primed by a sample-barcoded 5' primer and a J-beta primer mix, a second PCR proceeded for 7 to 11 cycles. Tagging of each cDNA molecule was performed by a template-switch adaptor with 12 random nucleotides. Paired-end reads containing CDR3 totaled no fewer than 3 million for each sample. TCRdb independently ran MiXCR on the 5' RACE reads; one entry per CDR3 protein. The sample lists 800,000 to 950,000 distinct CDR3 sequences; 29% were seen once. The sample was also reused in another study, on T cells of mothers and their children.

Sequencing used blood. The TCR was taken from a woman aged 35 to 49 in good health. The chain joins TRBV6-5 to TRBJ1-2; 7 nucleotides line up with TRBD1. The CDR3 reads CASSYNRGGYTF. Here the CDR3 DNA reads TGTGCCAGCAGTTATAACAGGGGTGGCTACACCTTC.